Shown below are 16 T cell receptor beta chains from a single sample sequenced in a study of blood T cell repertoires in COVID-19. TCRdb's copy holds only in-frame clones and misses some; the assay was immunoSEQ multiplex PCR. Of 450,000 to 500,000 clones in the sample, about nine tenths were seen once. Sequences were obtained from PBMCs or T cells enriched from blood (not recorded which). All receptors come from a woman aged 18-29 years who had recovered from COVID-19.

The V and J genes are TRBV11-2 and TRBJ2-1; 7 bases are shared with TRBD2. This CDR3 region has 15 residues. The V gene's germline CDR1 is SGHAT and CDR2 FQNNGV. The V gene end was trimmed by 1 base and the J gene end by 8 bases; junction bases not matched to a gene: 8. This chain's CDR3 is CASSLGSGVHYEQFF. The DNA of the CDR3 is TGTGCCAGCAGCTTAGGCAGCGGGGTTCACTATGAGCAGTTCTTC.

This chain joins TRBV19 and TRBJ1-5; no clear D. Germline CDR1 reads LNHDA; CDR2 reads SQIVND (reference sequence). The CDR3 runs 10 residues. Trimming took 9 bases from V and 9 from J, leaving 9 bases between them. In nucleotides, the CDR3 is TGTGCCAGCAGGTTTCGGCCCCAGCATTTT. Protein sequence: CASRFRPQHF.

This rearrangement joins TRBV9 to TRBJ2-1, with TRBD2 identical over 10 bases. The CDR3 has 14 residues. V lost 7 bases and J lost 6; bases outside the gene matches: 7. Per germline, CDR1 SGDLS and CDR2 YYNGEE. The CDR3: CASGGLAITNEQFF. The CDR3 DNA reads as TGTGCCAGCGGGGGACTAGCGATTACCAATGAGCAGTTCTTC. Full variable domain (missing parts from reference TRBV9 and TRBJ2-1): DSGVTQTPKHLITATGQRVTLRCSPRSGDLSVYWYQQSLDQGLQFLIQYYNGEERAKGNILERFSAQQFPDLHSELNLSSLELGDSALYFCASGGLAITNEQFFGPGTRLTVL.

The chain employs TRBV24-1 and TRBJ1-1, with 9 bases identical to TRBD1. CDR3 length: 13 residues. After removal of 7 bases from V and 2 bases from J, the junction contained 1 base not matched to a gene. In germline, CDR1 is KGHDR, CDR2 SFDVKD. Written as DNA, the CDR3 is TGTGCCACCAGACAGGGGGCAAACACTGAAGCTTTCTTT. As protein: CATRQGANTEAFF.

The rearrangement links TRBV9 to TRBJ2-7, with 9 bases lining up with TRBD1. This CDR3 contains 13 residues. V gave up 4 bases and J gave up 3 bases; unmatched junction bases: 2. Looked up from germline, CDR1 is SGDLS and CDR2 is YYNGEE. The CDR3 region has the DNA TGTGCCAGCAGCACAGGGGGCTTCTACGAGCAGTACTTC. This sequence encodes CASSTGGFYEQYF.

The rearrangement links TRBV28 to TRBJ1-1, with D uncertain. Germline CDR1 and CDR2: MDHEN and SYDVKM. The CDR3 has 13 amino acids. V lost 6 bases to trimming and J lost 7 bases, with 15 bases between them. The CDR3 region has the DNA TGTGCCAGCAGCCCTCTGGAGGTCGGTGAAGCTTTCTTT. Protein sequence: CASSPLEVGEAFF.

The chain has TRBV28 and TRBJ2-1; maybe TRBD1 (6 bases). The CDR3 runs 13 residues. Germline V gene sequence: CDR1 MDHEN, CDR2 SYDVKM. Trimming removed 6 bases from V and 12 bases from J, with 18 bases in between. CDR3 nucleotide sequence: TGTGCCAGCAGACCTGCCCCGGGACAAAGGCAGTTCTTC. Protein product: CASRPAPGQRQFF.

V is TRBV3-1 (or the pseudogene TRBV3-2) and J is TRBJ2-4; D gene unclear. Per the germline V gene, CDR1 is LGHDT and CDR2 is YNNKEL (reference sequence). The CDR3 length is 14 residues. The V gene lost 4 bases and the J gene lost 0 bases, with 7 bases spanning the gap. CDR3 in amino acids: CASSPNLAKNIQYF. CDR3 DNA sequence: TGTGCCAGCAGCCCGAACTTAGCCAAAAACATTCAGTACTTC.

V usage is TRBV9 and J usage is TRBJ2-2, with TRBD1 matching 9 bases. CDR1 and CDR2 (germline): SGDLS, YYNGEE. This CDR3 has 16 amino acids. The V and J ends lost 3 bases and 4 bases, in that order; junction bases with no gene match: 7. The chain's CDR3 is CASSGRDREGTGELFF. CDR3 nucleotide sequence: TGTGCCAGCAGCGGCCGGGACAGGGAGGGCACCGGGGAGCTGTTTTTT. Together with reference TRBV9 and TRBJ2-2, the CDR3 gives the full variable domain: DSGVTQTPKHLITATGQRVTLRCSPRSGDLSVYWYQQSLDQGLQFLIQYYNGEERAKGNILERFSAQQFPDLHSELNLSSLELGDSALYFCASSGRDREGTGELFFGEGSRLTVL.

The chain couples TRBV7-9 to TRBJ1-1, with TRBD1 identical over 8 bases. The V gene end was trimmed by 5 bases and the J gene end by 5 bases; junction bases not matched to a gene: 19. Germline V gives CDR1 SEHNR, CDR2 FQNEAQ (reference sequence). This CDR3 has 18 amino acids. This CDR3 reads CASSTGTGLPGRKTEAFF. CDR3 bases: TGTGCCAGCAGCACCGGGACAGGTCTTCCGGGGAGAAAGACTGAAGCTTTCTTT. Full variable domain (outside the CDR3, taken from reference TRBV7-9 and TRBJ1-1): DTGVSQNPRHKITKRGQNVTFRCDPISEHNRLYWYRQTLGQGPEFLTYFQNEAQLEKSRLLSDRFSAERPKGSFSTLEIQRTEQGDSAMYLCASSTGTGLPGRKTEAFFGQGTRLTVV.

CDR3 nucleotides: TGTGCCAGCTCCCCATCAGGGGACGATACTGAAGCTTTCTTT. Translating it yields CASSPSGDDTEAFF. The chain recombines TRBV18 with TRBJ1-1; perhaps TRBD1 as D (6 bases). Germline assignment: CDR1 KGHSH and CDR2 LQKENI. The CDR3 length is 14 residues. Deletions cut 6 bases from V and 5 bases from J, with 16 bases between.

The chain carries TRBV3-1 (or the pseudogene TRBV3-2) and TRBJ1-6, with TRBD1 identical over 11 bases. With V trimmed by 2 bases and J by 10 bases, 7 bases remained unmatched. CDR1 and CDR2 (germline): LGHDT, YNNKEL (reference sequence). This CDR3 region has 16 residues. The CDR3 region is CASSQPGQGAGSPLHF. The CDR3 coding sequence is TGTGCCAGCAGCCAACCCGGACAGGGGGCGGGATCACCCCTCCACTTT.

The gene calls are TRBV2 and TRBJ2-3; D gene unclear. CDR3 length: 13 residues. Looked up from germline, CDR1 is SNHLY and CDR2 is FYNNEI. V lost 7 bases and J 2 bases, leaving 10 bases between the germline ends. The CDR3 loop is CASNLRFTDTQYF. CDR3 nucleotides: TGTGCCAGCAATCTCAGATTCACAGATACGCAGTATTTT.

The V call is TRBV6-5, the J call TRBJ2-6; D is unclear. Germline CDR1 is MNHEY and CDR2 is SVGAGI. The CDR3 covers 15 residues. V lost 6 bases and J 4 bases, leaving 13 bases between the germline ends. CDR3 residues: CASSQLSGGANVLTF. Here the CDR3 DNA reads TGTGCCAGCAGCCAACTGTCAGGAGGGGCCAACGTCCTGACTTTC.

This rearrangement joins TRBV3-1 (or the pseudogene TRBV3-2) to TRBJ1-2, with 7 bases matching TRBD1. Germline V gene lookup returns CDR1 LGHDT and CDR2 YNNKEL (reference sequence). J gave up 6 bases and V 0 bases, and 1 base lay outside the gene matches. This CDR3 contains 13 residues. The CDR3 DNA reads TGTGCCAGCAGCCAAGACAGGGGGAATGGCTACACCTTC. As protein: CASSQDRGNGYTF.

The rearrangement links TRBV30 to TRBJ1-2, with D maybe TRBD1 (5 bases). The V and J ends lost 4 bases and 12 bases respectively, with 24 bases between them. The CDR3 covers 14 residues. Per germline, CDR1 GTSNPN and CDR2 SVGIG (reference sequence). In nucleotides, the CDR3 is TGTGCCTGGACCCCCACGGGGCAGGGAAGCGGGGACACCTTC. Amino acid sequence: CAWTPTGQGSGDTF.